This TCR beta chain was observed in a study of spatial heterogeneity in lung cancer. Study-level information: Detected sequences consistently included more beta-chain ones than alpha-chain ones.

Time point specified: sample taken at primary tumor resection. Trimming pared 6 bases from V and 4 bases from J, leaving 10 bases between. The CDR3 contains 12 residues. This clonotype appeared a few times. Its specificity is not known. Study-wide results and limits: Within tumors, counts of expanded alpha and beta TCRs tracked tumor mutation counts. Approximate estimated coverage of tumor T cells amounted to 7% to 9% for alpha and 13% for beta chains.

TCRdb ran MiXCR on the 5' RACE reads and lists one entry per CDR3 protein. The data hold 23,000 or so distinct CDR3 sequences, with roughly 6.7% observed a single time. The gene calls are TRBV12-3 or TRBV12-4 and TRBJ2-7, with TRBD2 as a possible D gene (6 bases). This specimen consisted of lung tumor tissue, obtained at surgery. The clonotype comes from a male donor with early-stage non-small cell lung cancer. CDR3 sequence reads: CASSLRGYEQYF. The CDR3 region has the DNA TGTGCCAGCAGCCTACGGGGGTACGAGCAGTACTTC.